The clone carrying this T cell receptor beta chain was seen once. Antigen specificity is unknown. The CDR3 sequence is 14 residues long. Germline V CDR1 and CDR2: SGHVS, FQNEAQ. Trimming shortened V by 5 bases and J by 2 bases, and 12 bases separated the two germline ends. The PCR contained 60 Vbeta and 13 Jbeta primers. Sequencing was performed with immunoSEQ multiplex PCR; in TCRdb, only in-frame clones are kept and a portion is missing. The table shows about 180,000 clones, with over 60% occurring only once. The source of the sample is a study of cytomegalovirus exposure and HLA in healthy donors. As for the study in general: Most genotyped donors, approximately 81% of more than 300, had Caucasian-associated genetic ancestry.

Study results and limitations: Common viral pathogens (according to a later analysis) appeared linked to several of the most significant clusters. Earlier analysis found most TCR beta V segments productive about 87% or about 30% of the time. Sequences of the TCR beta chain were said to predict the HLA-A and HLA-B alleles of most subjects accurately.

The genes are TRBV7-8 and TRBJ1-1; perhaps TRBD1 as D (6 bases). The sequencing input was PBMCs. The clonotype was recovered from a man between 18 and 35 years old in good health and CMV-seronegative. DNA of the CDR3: TGTGCCAGCAGCAAGGACAGATTCAACACTGAAGCTTTCTTT. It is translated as CASSKDRFNTEAFF.